One sample yielded the 18 T cell receptor beta chains listed below, sequenced in a study of beta chain features in type 1 diabetes. Investigators reverse transcribed all isolated RNA, so they sequenced expressed TCRB transcripts. Here immunoSEQ multiplex PCR was the method, and the copy in TCRdb shows in-frame clones only, minus some. The data show 150,000 to 200,000 clones, 7.5% to 9.5% seen once. The sample consisted of central memory CD4+ T cells from blood. Receptors originate from a woman under 30 in good health.

This clone was found a few times. The chain carries TRBV19 and TRBJ2-5; tentative D call: TRBD2 (6 bases). From germline, CDR1 is LNHDA and CDR2 SQIVND (reference sequence). The CDR3 loop spans 14 amino acids. V lost 2 bases and J lost 5, with 12 bases in between. The CDR3 bases are TGTGCCAGTAGTATACCCGGGACTGAGGAGACCCAGTACTTC. Encoded protein: CASSIPGTEETQYF.

The rearrangement uses TRBV14 and TRBJ1-1; no reliable D call. V shed 0 bases and J shed 1 base, with 9 bases lying between them. Germline V gives CDR1 SGHDN, CDR2 FVKESK. The CDR3 spans 15 residues. The CDR3 sequence is CASSQESWRNTEAFF. CDR3 sequence (DNA): TGTGCCAGCAGCCAAGAGTCCTGGAGGAACACTGAAGCTTTCTTT.

This clone was detected only a few times. V gene TRBV29-1 combines with J gene TRBJ2-1; TRBD2 is a possible D gene (6 bases). Germline lookup yields CDR1 SQVTM and CDR2 ANQGSEA. V gave up 4 bases and J gave up 6 bases, with 25 bases separating them. This CDR3 is built from 17 residues. The CDR3 coding sequence is TGCAGCGTTGTGGGGACTGCCGCGACATCAACAGCCAATGAGCAGTTCTTC. Its translation: CSVVGTAATSTANEQFF.

The chain couples TRBV30 to TRBJ2-3; D gene ambiguous. Trimming removed 0 bases from V and 0 bases from J, with 10 bases in between. The CDR3 spans 15 residues. From germline, CDR1 is GTSNPN and CDR2 SVGIG (reference sequence). CDR3: CAWSVSSRSTDTQYF. The CDR3 bases are TGTGCCTGGAGTGTATCTAGTCGAAGCACAGATACGCAGTATTTT.

About this clone: The same CDR3 can be traced to other DNA sequences in this sample. The chain is built from TRBV29-1 and TRBJ2-7; TRBD1 matches at 10 bases. CDR3 length: 13 residues. J was trimmed by 9 bases and V by 4 bases; bases with no gene match: 9. Germline values: CDR1 SQVTM, CDR2 ANQGSEA. The CDR3, as DNA: TGCAGCGTTGGAGGGACAGGGGCCAAAGTGCAGTACTTC. This codes for CSVGGTGAKVQYF.

This clone was found a few times. The rearrangement uses TRBV4-1 and TRBJ1-5; a possible D gene is TRBD1 (6 bases). The length of the CDR3 is 15 residues. The germline CDR1 and CDR2 sequences are MGHRA and YSYEKL. V gave up 4 bases and J gave up 4 bases, with 14 bases separating them. CDR3 region: CASSPQTGPNQPQHF. CDR3 nucleotides: TGCGCCAGCAGCCCCCAAACAGGGCCGAATCAGCCCCAGCATTTT.

The chain links TRBV6-1 to TRBJ1-5; D is unclear. V was shortened by 7 bases and J by 4 bases, with 14 bases between the two germline ends. The CDR3 length is 14 residues. Germline V gene data show CDR1 as MNHNS and CDR2 as SASEGT. CDR3 nucleotide sequence: TGTGCCAGCACCCCTCTGGTCGGGAATCAGCCCCAGCATTTT. Translated: CASTPLVGNQPQHF.

This chain uses TRBV29-1 with TRBJ1-1; tentative D call: TRBD1 (6 bases). The CDR3 length is 13 residues. Germline V CDR1 and CDR2: SQVTM, ANQGSEA. Trimming stripped 6 bases from V and 1 base from J, with 12 bases between. The CDR3 is CSVWGQKNTEAFF. The CDR3 DNA sequence: TGCAGCGTCTGGGGGCAGAAGAACACTGAAGCTTTCTTT.

This clone was found a few times. The V gene is TRBV13, the J gene TRBJ2-3, with D perhaps matching TRBD2 (6 bases). Looked up from germline, CDR1 is PRHDT and CDR2 is FYEKMQ (reference sequence). The CDR3 is 15 amino acids. Trimming cost V 3 bases and J 1 base, with 11 bases left between them. The DNA of the CDR3 is TGTGCCAGCAGCTTGGACGGGAGACGCACAGATACGCAGTATTTT. This gives the protein CASSLDGRRTDTQYF.

V usage is TRBV6-6 and J usage is TRBJ1-1; D is unclear. CDR1 and CDR2 (germline): MNHNY, SVGAGI (reference sequence). Trimming took off 8 bases at V and 0 bases at J, with 10 bases between the two ends. The CDR3 extends over 13 amino acids. The DNA of the CDR3 is TGTGCCAGCGGTCCGAACATGAACACTGAAGCTTTCTTT. It yields the protein CASGPNMNTEAFF.

This clone was counted a few times. The CDR3 is CAWSATSGETQYF. The CDR3 DNA reads as TGTGCCTGGAGTGCGACCTCGGGAGAGACCCAGTACTTC. The V call is TRBV30, the J call TRBJ2-5; no clear D. The CDR3 runs to 13 residues. CDR1 is GTSNPN and CDR2 is SVGIG in the germline V gene (reference sequence). Between the trimmed V and J ends, which lost 1 base and 4 bases, there was a span of 10 bases.

This clone was picked up a small number of times. This chain connects TRBV30 to TRBJ2-7, with TRBD1 matching over 8 bases. The CDR3 consists of 13 residues. Germline assignment: CDR1 GTSNPN and CDR2 SVGIG (reference sequence). After removal of 5 bases from V and 4 bases from J, the junction contained 7 bases not matched to a gene. CDR3 coding DNA: TGTGCCTGGGCGGTGGGACAGGCATACGAGCAGTACTTC. Residues: CAWAVGQAYEQYF.

The rearrangement links TRBV5-4 to TRBJ1-2; unclear D gene. V lost 0 bases and J 7 bases, leaving 10 bases between the germline ends. Germline values: CDR1 SGHNT, CDR2 YYREEE (reference sequence). The CDR3 loop spans 13 amino acids. The CDR3 protein is CASSLGGEGGYTF. The CDR3 DNA reads TGTGCCAGCAGCTTGGGCGGGGAAGGTGGCTACACCTTC.

This chain connects TRBV7-2 to TRBJ1-4; 9 nucleotides match TRBD1. The CDR3 totals 13 residues. V shed 1 base, J shed 9 bases, and the junction held 0 bases outside the gene matches. CDR1 SGHTA and CDR2 FQGNSA come from the germline V gene. This chain's CDR3 is CASSLDRGQKLFF. The CDR3 DNA sequence: TGTGCCAGCAGCTTAGACAGGGGGCAAAAACTGTTTTTT. Full variable domain (missing parts from reference TRBV7-2 and TRBJ1-4): GAGVSQSPSNKVTEKGKDVELRCDPISGHTALYWYRQSLGQGLEFLIYFQGNSAPDKSGLPSDRFSAERTGGSVSTLTIQRTQQEDSAVYLCASSLDRGQKLFFGSGTQLSVL.

The chain links TRBV6-1 to TRBJ2-2; D gene unclear. V was clipped by 6 bases and J by 1 base, with 3 bases between them. The CDR3 is made up of 12 amino acids. Germline V gene sequence: CDR1 MNHNS, CDR2 SASEGT. This chain's CDR3 is CASSGNTGELFF. In DNA, the CDR3 is TGTGCCAGCAGCGGGAACACCGGGGAGCTGTTTTTT.

In this sample, this clone turned up a few times. This chain links TRBV9 with TRBJ1-6; D not certain. The V gene's germline CDR1 is SGDLS and CDR2 YYNGEE. This CDR3 contains 14 residues. Trimming pared 3 bases from V and 5 bases from J, leaving 9 bases between. In nucleotides, the CDR3 is TGTGCCAGCAGCGCCAGTCATCATAATTCACCCCTCCACTTT. Residues: CASSASHHNSPLHF.

This clone was seen only a few times. V gene TRBV6-1 combines with J gene TRBJ1-2; 9 positions agree with TRBD1. The ends lost 4 bases at V and 0 bases at J; junction bases unmatched: 3. The germline V gene has CDR1 MNHNS and CDR2 SASEGT. The CDR3 is 15 amino acids. In nucleotides, the CDR3 is TGTGCCAGCAGTGTAGGGACAGGGACTAACTATGGCTACACCTTC. It translates to CASSVGTGTNYGYTF.

The gene calls are TRBV7-9 and TRBJ2-2, with TRBD1 matching 7 bases. The CDR3 sequence is 17 residues long. After removal of 4 bases from V and 3 bases from J, the junction contained 11 bases not matched to a gene. The germline gives CDR1 SEHNR, CDR2 FQNEAQ (reference sequence). CDR3 sequence: CASSSIDRVVDTGELFF. The CDR3 bases are TGTGCCAGCAGCTCCATAGACAGGGTCGTAGACACCGGGGAGCTGTTTTTT.